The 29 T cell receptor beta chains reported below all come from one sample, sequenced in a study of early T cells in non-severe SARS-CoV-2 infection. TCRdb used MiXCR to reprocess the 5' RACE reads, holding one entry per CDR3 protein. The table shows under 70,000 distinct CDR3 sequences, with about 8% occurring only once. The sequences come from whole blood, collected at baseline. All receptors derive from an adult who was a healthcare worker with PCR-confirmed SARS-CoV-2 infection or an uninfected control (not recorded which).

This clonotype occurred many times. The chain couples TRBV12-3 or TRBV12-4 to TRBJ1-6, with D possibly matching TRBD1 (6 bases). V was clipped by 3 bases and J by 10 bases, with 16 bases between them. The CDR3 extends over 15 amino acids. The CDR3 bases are TGTGCCAGCAGTTTTGCCCGAGCCAGGGGCTCACCCCTCCACTTT. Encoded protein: CASSFARARGSPLHF.

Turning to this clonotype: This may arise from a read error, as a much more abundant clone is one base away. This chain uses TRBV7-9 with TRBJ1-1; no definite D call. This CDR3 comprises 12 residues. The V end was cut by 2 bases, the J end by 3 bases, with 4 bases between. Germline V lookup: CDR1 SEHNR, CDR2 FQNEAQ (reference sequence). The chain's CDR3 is CASSLMDTEAFF. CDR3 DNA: TGTGCCAGCAGCTTAATGGACACTGAAGCTTTCTTT.

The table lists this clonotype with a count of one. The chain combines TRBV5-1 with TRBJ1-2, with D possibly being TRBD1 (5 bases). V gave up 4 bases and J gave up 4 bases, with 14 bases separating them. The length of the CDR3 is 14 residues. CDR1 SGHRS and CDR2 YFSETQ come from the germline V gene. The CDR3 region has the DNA TGCGCCAGCAGCCTCTCTGGGCAGGGCTATGGCTACACCTTC. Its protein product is CASSLSGQGYGYTF.

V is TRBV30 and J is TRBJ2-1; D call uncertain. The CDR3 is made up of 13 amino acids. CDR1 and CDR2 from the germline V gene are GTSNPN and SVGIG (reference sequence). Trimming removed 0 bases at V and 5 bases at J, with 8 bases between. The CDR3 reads CAWSVIRDNEQFF. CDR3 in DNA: TGTGCCTGGAGTGTAATCCGGGACAATGAGCAGTTCTTC.

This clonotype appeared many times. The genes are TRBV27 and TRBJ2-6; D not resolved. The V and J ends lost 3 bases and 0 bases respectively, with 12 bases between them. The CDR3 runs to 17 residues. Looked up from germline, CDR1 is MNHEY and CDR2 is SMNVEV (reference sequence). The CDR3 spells CASSFGGGTSGANVLTF. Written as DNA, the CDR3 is TGTGCCAGCAGTTTCGGTGGTGGAACCTCTGGGGCCAACGTCCTGACTTTC.

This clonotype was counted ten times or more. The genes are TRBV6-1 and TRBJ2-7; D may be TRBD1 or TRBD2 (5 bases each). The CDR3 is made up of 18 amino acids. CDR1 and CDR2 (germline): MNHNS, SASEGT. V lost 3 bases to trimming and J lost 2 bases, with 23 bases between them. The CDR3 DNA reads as TGTGCCAGCAGTGATAACCGGGGCTTGCCCCCCAGCACCTACGAGCAGTACTTC. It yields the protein CASSDNRGLPPSTYEQYF.

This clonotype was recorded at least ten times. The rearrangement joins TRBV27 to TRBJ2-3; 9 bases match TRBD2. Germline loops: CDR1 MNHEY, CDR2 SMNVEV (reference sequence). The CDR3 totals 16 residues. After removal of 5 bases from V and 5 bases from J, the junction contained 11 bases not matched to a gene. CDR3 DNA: TGTGCCAGCAGTCCCCTCGGGCGGGAGGGCAAAGATACGCAGTATTTT. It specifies CASSPLGREGKDTQYF.

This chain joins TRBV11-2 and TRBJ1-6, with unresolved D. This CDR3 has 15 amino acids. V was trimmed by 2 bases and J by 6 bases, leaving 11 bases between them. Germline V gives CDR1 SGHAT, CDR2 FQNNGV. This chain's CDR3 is CASSLFTVGNSPLHF. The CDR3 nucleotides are TGTGCCAGCAGCTTATTTACAGTTGGTAATTCACCCCTCCACTTT.

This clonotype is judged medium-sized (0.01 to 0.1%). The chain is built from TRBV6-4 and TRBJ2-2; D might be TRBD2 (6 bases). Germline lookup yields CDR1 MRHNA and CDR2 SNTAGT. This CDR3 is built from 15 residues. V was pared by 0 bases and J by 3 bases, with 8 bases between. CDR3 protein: CASSDSERDTGELFF. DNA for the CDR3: TGTGCCAGCAGTGACTCCGAGCGGGACACCGGGGAGCTGTTTTTT.

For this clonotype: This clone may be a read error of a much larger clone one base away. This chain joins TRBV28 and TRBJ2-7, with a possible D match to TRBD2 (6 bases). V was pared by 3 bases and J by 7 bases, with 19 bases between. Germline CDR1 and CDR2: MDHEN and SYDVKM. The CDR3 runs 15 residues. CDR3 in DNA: TGTGCCAGCAGTTTTGGAGGGATGGTATTGGTGGAGCAGTACTTC. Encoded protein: CASSFGGMVLVEQYF.

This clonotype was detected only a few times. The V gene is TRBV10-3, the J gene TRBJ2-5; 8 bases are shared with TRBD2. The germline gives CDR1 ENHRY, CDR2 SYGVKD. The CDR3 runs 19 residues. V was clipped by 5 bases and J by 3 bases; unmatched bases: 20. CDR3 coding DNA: TGTGCCATCAGTCACTTCGGGACTAGTGGCTCTGACTCCAAAGAGACCCAGTACTTC. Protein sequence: CAISHFGTSGSDSKETQYF.

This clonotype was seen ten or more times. The CDR3 nucleotides are TGTGCCAGCAGTCTAGCGGGAGGGCTCTACGAGCAGTACTTC. Translating it yields CASSLAGGLYEQYF. This chain joins TRBV28 and TRBJ2-7; 12 bases map to TRBD2. The CDR3 loop spans 14 amino acids. Per the germline V gene, CDR1 is MDHEN and CDR2 is SYDVKM. J lost 3 bases, V lost 5 bases, and 2 bases had no gene match.

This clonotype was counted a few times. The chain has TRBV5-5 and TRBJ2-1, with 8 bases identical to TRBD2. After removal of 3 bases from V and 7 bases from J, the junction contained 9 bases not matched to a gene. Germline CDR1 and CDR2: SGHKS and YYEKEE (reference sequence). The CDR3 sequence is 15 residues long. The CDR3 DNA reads TGTGCCAGCAGCTGGCTAGCGGGTGTTCGGAATGAGCAGTTCTTC. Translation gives CASSWLAGVRNEQFF.

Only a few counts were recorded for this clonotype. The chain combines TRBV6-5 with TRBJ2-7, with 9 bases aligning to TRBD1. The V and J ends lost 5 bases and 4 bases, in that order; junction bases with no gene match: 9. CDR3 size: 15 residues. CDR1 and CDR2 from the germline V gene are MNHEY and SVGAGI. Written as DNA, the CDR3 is TGTGCCAGCAGTGAATTCCGGGACAGGGCTTACGAGCAGTACTTC. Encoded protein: CASSEFRDRAYEQYF.

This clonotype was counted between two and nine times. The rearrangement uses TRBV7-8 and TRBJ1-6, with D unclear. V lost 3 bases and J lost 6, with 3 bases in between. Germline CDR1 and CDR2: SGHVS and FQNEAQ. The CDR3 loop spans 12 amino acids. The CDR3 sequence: CASSFSNSPLHF. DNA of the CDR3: TGTGCCAGCAGCTTTAGTAATTCACCCCTCCACTTT.

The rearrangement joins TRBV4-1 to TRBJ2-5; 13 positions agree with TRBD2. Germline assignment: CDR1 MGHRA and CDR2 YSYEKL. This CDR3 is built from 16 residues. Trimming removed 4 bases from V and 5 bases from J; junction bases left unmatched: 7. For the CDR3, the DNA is TGCGCCAGCAGCCTTCGACTAGCGGGAGGAGGGGAGACCCAGTACTTC. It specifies CASSLRLAGGGETQYF.

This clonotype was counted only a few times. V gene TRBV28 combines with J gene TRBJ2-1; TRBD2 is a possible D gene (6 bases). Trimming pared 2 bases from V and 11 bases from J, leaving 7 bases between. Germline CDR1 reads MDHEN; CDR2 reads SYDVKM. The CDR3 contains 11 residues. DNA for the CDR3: TGTGCCAGCAGTTTAGGGAGGAAGCAGTTCTTC. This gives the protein CASSLGRKQFF. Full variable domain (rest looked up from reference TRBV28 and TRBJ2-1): DVKVTQSSRYLVKRTGEKVFLECVQDMDHENMFWYRQDPGLGLRLIYFSYDVKMKEKGDIPEGYSVSREKKERFSLILESASTNQTSMYLCASSLGRKQFFGPGTRLTVL.

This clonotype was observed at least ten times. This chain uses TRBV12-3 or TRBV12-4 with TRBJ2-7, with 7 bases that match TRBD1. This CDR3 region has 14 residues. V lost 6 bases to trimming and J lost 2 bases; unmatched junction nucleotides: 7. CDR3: CASSLDRTTYEQYF. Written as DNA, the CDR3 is TGTGCCAGCAGCCTGGACAGGACAACCTACGAGCAGTACTTC.

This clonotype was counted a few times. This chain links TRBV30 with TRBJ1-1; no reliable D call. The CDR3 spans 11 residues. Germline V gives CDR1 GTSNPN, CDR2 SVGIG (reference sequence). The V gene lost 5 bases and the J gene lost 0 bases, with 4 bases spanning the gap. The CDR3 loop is CAWFVNTEAFF. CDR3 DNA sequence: TGTGCCTGGTTCGTGAACACTGAAGCTTTCTTT.

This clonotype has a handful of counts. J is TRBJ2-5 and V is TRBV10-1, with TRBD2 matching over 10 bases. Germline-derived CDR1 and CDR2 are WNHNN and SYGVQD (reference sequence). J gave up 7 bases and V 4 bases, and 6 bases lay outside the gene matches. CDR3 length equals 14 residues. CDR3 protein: CASSGASGRVTQYF. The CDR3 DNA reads TGCGCCAGCAGTGGGGCTAGCGGGAGAGTGACCCAGTACTTC.

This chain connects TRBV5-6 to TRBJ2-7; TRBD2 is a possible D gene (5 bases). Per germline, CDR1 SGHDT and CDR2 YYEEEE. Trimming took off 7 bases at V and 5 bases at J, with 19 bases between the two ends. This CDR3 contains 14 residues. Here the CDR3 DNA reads TGTGCCAGCCGTTTCGAGGGTGTTGGGAACGAGCAGTACTTC. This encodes CASRFEGVGNEQYF.

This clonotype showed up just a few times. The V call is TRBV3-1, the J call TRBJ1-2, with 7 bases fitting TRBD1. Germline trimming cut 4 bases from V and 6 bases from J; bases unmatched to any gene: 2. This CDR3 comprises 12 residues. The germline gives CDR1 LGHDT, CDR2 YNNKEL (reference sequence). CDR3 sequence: CASSPDRHGYTF. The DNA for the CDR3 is TGTGCCAGCAGCCCGGACAGGCATGGCTACACCTTC.

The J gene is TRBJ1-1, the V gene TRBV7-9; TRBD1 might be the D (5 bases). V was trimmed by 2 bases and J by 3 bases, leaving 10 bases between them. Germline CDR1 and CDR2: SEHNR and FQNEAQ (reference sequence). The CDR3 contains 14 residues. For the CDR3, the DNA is TGTGCCAGCAGCTTACGCATAGGGGACACTGAAGCTTTCTTT. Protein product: CASSLRIGDTEAFF.

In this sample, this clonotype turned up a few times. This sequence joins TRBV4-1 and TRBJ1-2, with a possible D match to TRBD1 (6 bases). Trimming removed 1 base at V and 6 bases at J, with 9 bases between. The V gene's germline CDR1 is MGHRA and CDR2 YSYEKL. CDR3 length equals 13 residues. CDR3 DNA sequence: TGCGCCAGCAGCCAAGTCAACAGGGATGGCTACACCTTC. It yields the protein CASSQVNRDGYTF.

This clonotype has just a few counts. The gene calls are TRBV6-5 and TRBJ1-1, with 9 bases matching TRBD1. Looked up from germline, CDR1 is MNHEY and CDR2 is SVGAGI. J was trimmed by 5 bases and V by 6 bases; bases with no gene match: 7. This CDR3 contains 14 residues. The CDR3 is CASRPQGAGTEAFF. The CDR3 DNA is TGTGCCAGCAGACCACAGGGGGCGGGGACTGAAGCTTTCTTT.

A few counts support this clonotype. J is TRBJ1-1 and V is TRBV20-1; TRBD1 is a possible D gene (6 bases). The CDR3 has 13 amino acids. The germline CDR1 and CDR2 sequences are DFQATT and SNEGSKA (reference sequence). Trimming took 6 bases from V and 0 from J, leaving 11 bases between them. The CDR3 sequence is CSANRALNTEAFF. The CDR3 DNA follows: TGCAGTGCAAACAGGGCCCTGAACACTGAAGCTTTCTTT.

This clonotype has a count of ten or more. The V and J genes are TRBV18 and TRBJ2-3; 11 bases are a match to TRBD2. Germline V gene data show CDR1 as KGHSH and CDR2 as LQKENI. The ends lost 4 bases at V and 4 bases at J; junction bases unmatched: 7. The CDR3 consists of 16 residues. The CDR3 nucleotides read TGTGCCAGCTCACTGGGACTAGCGGAGAGGGCAGATACGCAGTATTTT. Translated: CASSLGLAERADTQYF.

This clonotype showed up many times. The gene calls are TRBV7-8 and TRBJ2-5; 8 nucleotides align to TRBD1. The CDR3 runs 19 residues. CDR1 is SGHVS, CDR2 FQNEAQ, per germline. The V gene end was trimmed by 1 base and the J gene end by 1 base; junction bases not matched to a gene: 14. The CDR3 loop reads CASSLVPRQGPYGQETQYF. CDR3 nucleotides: TGTGCCAGCAGCTTAGTCCCCAGACAGGGGCCTTACGGCCAAGAGACCCAGTACTTC. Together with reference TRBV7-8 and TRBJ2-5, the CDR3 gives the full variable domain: GAGVSQSPRYKVAKRGQDVALRCDPISGHVSLFWYQQALGQGPEFLTYFQNEAQLDKSGLPSDRFFAERPEGSVSTLKIQRTQQEDSAVYLCASSLVPRQGPYGQETQYFGPGTRLLVL.

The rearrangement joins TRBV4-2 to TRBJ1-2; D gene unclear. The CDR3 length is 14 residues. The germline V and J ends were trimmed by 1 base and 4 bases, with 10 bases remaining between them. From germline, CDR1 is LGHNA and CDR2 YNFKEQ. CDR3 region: CASSQGQAVYGYTF. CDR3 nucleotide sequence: TGTGCCAGCAGCCAAGGGCAGGCTGTCTATGGCTACACCTTC.